The source of this TCR beta chain is a study of blood T cell repertoires in COVID-19. Background on the study: Specimens from acute and convalescent COVID-19 originated in the United States, Italy and Spain. T cells, B-cell-depleted T cells, or PBMCs provided the cDNA or gDNA that served as material.

The CDR3 has 17 residues. Between the trimmed V and J ends, which lost 3 bases and 4 bases, there was a span of 21 bases. Germline CDR1 reads KGHSH; CDR2 reads LQKENI. Per the authors' pipeline: For nucleated cells, counts were estimated from reference gene primer amplification. Produced via immunoSEQ multiplex PCR; TCRdb's table is partial and in-frame only. V and J calls and clone size follow that table, whereas D and trimming were derived from the DNA. The table records about 120,000 clones, roughly 76% of them present only once. V usage is TRBV18 and J usage is TRBJ1-2; unclear D gene. The sequenced material came from peripheral blood. The receptor was isolated from a human donor in a cohort sampled during active COVID-19. CDR3 nucleotide sequence: TGTGCCAGCTCACCTCTATCGGTGTCGGGTTCTCGCTATGGCTACACCTTC. Protein sequence: CASSPLSVSGSRYGYTF.